Sequencing of this TCR beta chain was carried out in a study of response to subunit inactivated influenza vaccine. Regarding the study as a whole: There was a suggestion from the authors that each seasonal influenza vaccination recruits few new T cells.

TCRdb called the RT-PCR reads again in MiXCR, with one record for every CDR3 protein. Of about 700,000 distinct CDR3 sequences listed, 11% to 15% are singletons. In regard to this clonotype: Its target is not known.

Trimming removed 2 bases at V and 2 bases at J, with 12 bases between. This CDR3 spans 15 amino acids. CDR1 and CDR2 from the germline V gene are MNHEY and SVGAGI. The material sequenced was PBMCs from blood, taken 14 to 15 days before vaccination. The gene calls are TRBV6-5 and TRBJ1-2; D not resolved. This clonotype was obtained from a man aged 45-65 years who received an inactivated influenza vaccine. Here the CDR3 DNA reads TGTGCCAGCAGTTACCCCAACTCGCGGAACTATGGCTACACCTTC. Translating gives CASSYPNSRNYGYTF.